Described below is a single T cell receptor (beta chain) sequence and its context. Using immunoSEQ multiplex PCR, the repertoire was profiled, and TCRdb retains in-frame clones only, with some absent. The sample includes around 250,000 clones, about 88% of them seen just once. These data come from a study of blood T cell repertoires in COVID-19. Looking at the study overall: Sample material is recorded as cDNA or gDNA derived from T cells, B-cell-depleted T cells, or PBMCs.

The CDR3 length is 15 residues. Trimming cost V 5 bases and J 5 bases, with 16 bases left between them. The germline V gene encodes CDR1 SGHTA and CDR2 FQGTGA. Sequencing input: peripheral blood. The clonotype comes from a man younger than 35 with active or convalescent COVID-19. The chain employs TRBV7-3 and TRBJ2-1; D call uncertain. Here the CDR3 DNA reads TGTGCCAGCAGCCGCTTCGGAACAGAAGACAATGAGCAGTTCTTC. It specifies CASSRFGTEDNEQFF.